The 20 T cell receptor beta chains below come from one sample, sequenced in a study of tumor and adjacent non-tumor tissue in lung cancer. Three rounds of nested PCR, following a modified ARM-PCR protocol, produced the TCRbeta library. TCRdb processed the multiplex PCR reads anew with MiXCR; each CDR3 protein has one entry. Of 130,000 or so distinct CDR3 sequences listed, approximately 66% were seen once; the top ten hold around 13%. RNA was extracted from bulk tissue without any cell sorting. Sequencing was performed on lung tumor tissue. Receptors were obtained from a man aged 25 to 45 with non-small cell lung cancer.

This clonotype was seen only a few times. Being one base from a much bigger clone, this may be a read error. The J gene is TRBJ2-7, the V gene TRBV4-1; D is uncertain. Germline V gene lookup returns CDR1 MGHRA and CDR2 YSYEKL. The CDR3 length is 14 residues. In DNA form, the CDR3 reads TGCGCCAACAGCCAAGAAGGGAACTCCTACGAGCAGTACTTC. Amino acid sequence: CANSQEGNSYEQYF.

Regarding this clonotype: A much larger clone lies one base from this, so it may be a read error. V usage is TRBV6-5 and J usage is TRBJ2-1; 11 positions agree with TRBD2. This CDR3 region has 17 residues. Per germline, CDR1 MNHEY and CDR2 SVGAGI. CDR3 residues: CANSYFGSGRALNEQFF. CDR3 nucleotide sequence: TGTGCCAACAGTTACTTTGGTAGCGGGAGGGCTCTCAATGAGCAGTTCTTC.

A note on this clonotype: A clone one base away is much larger, so this may be a read error. The CDR3 region has the DNA TGCGCCAGCAGCCAGGACAAGGAACAGGGGCGTGAAAAACTGCTTTTT. Its translation: CASSQDKEQGREKLLF. The J gene is TRBJ1-4, the V gene TRBV4-3; 7 bases are shared with TRBD1. The CDR3 has 16 residues. Germline V gives CDR1 LGHNA, CDR2 YSLEER.

This sequence joins TRBV13 and TRBJ2-4; D call uncertain. There are 14 residues in the CDR3. Trimming cost V 7 bases and J 2 bases, with 12 bases left between them. Germline V gene lookup returns CDR1 PRHDT and CDR2 FYEKMQ (reference sequence). CDR3 coding DNA: TGTGCCAGCAACCAGTGGAGAACCAAAAACATTCAGTACTTC. Encoded protein: CASNQWRTKNIQYF.

Turning to this clonotype: Its ends do not fully match the called genes, so a read error is possible. The V gene is TRBV6-6, the J gene TRBJ2-5; D is undetermined. Germline CDR1 is MNHNY and CDR2 is SVGAGI (reference sequence). CDR3 length equals 15 residues. As DNA, the CDR3 is TGTGCCAGCAATTACGGCGACGTCAGTTCAGAGACCCAGTACTTC. This codes for CASNYGDVSSETQYF.

About this clonotype: At one end the junction does not follow the germline gene, possibly because of a read error. The genes are TRBV5-6 and TRBJ1-5; D is perhaps TRBD1 (6 bases). CDR3 size: 16 residues. Germline V gene lookup returns CDR1 SGHDT and CDR2 YYEEEE. CDR3 region: CASTRGGRISNQSQHF. CDR3 bases: TGTGCCAGCACTAGGGGGGGGAGGATAAGCAATCAGTCCCAGCATTTT.

Regarding this clonotype: This may come from a read error, since a much larger clone is one base off. The chain combines TRBV20-1 with TRBJ2-4; D ambiguous. The V end lost 5 bases, the J end lost 6 bases, and 14 bases lay between the germline ends. The CDR3 extends over 13 amino acids. Germline V gene lookup returns CDR1 DFQATT and CDR2 SNEGSKA (reference sequence). The CDR3 coding sequence is TGCAGTGCTTGGAAGAGTAATTCAAACATTCAGTACTTC. Encoded protein: CSAWKSNSNIQYF.

This clonotype was counted many times. The chain links TRBV4-2 to TRBJ2-7, with 13 positions matching TRBD2. The CDR3 length is 15 residues. Germline V lookup: CDR1 LGHNA, CDR2 YNFKEQ. Germline trimming cut 4 bases from V and 7 bases from J; bases unmatched to any gene: 7. The CDR3: CASSPRTSGGGEQYF. The CDR3 DNA follows: TGTGCCAGCAGCCCGAGGACTAGCGGGGGTGGAGAGCAGTACTTC.

On this clonotype itself: A much larger clone lies a single base off, so this may be a read error. V usage is TRBV6-5 and J usage is TRBJ2-4, with 10 positions matching TRBD2. Germline-derived CDR1 and CDR2 are MNHEY and SVGAGI. The CDR3 spans 16 residues. CDR3 sequence: CASSPGLAITKSIQYF. CDR3 DNA: TGTGCCAGCTCCCCGGGACTAGCGATAACCAAAAGCATTCAGTACTTC.

For this clonotype: The junction departs from the called germline gene at one end, perhaps through a read error. The gene calls are TRBV4-3 and TRBJ1-1; perhaps TRBD1 as D (5 bases). CDR1 is LGHNA, CDR2 YSLEER, per germline. This CDR3 comprises 15 residues. The CDR3: CVSSRVNGDRIEVFF. Written as DNA, the CDR3 is TGCGTCAGCAGCCGGGTGAACGGGGACCGAATCGAAGTTTTCTTT.

With regard to this clonotype: Since a much larger clone is just one base distant, this may be a read error. The chain couples TRBV20-1 to TRBJ1-5, with D possibly matching TRBD1 (6 bases). The CDR3 runs to 12 residues. Trimming pared 7 bases from V and 7 bases from J, leaving 14 bases between. Looked up from germline, CDR1 is DFQATT and CDR2 is SNEGSKA (reference sequence). The CDR3 here is CSVKAGEQPQHF. The CDR3 DNA reads as TGCAGTGTTAAGGCAGGGGAGCAGCCCCAGCATTTT.

This clonotype was recorded many times. The CDR3 bases are TGCGCCAGCAGTGAATTGAGTACTAGCGGGAGCACAGATACGCAGTATTTT. As protein: CASSELSTSGSTDTQYF. The chain employs TRBV10-1 and TRBJ2-3; TRBD2 matches 9 bases. Germline V gives CDR1 WNHNN, CDR2 SYGVQD (reference sequence). Trimming took 3 bases from V and 0 from J; bases not matched to a gene: 7. This CDR3 is built from 17 residues.

As regards this clonotype: Given a much more abundant clone one base away, this may be a read error. The chain uses TRBV20-1 and TRBJ2-7; TRBD2 matches 14 bases. This CDR3 spans 17 amino acids. CDR1 DFQATT and CDR2 SNEGSKA come from the germline V gene (reference sequence). The CDR3 bases are TGCAGTACTAGAGGGAGGACTAGCGGGGGGCACTCCTACGAGCAGTACTTC. It codes for CSTRGRTSGGHSYEQYF.

This chain connects TRBV6-1 to TRBJ2-2; 8 nucleotides line up with TRBD2. The CDR3 contains 13 residues. Germline CDR1 is MNHNS and CDR2 is SASEGT. J gave up 4 bases and V 8 bases, and 3 bases lay outside the gene matches. CDR3: CASEAGGTGELFF. CDR3 bases: TGTGCCAGCGAGGCGGGAGGCACCGGGGAGCTGTTTTTT.

The V and J genes are TRBV29-1 and TRBJ2-1; D is ambiguous. V was cut by 7 bases and J by 4 bases, with 14 bases left in between. The CDR3 spans 13 residues. Germline CDR1 SQVTM, CDR2 ANQGSEA. CDR3 nucleotide sequence: TGCAGCGCTTACCTGGATGGGTACAATGAGCAGTTCTTC. It specifies CSAYLDGYNEQFF.

In its sample, this clonotype was seen many times. The chain is built from TRBV20-1 and TRBJ2-1; 11 bases are shared with TRBD2. There are 17 residues in the CDR3. V lost 2 bases and J lost 0; bases outside the gene matches: 6. Germline assignment: CDR1 DFQATT and CDR2 SNEGSKA (reference sequence). CDR3 sequence reads: CSARQLAGGHSYNEQFF. The CDR3 DNA reads as TGCAGTGCTAGACAGCTAGCGGGGGGACACTCCTACAATGAGCAGTTCTTC.

A remark on this clonotype: A much larger clonotype is one base distant, so this may be a read error. The chain links TRBV12-3 or TRBV12-4 to TRBJ2-5; possible D gene TRBD2, 5 bases. The CDR3 is 15 residues long. The germline V and J ends were trimmed by 1 base and 2 bases, with 11 bases remaining between them. CDR3 residues: CASSLGETSQETQYF. The CDR3 nucleotides read TGTGCCAGCAGTTTAGGGGAGACCTCACAAGAGACCCAGTACTTC.

V usage is TRBV25-1 and J usage is TRBJ1-5; D remains unclear. The CDR3 covers 14 residues. V was pared by 2 bases and J by 3 bases, with 8 bases between. Germline CDR1 reads MGHDK; CDR2 reads SYGVNS. DNA for the CDR3: TGTGCCAGCAGTGAACCGGGTAACAATCAGCCCCAGCATTTT. It translates to CASSEPGNNQPQHF.

With respect to this clonotype: Given a much more abundant clone one base away, this may be a read error. The chain employs TRBV7-8 and TRBJ2-1; 8 bases are a match to TRBD2. The CDR3 is 17 amino acids. Germline CDR1 reads SGHVS; CDR2 reads FQNEAQ. CDR3 sequence reads: CAISLKSAGTSRSEQFF. In nucleotides, the CDR3 is TGTGCCATCAGCTTAAAGTCTGCCGGGACTAGTCGCAGTGAGCAGTTCTTC. The full variable domain, rest sourced from reference TRBV7-8 and TRBJ2-1, is GAGVSQSPRYKVAKRGQDVALRCDPISGHVSLFWYQQALGQGPEFLTYFQNEAQLDKSGLPSDRFFAERPEGSVSTLKIQRTQQEDSAVYLCAISLKSAGTSRSEQFFGPGTRLTVL.

A few counts support this clonotype. The chain combines TRBV19 with TRBJ1-5; D is perhaps TRBD1 (5 bases). Germline CDR1 is LNHDA and CDR2 is SQIVND (reference sequence). V lost 5 bases and J 4 bases, leaving 12 bases between the germline ends. The CDR3 runs to 14 residues. The CDR3 DNA reads as TGTGCCAGTAGTCTGGGGGGTGGTAATCAGCCCCAGCATTTT. Protein sequence: CASSLGGGNQPQHF.